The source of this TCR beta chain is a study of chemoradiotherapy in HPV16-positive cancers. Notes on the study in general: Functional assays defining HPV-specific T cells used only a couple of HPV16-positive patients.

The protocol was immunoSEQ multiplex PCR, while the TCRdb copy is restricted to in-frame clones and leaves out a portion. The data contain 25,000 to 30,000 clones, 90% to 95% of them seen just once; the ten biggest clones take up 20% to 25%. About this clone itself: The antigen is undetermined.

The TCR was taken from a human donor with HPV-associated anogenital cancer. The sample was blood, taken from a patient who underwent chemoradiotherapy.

Here the CDR3 reads CAWSETGGIDTQYF. The CDR3 DNA follows: TGTGCCTGGAGTGAGACAGGGGGCATAGATACGCAGTATTTT. The genes are TRBV30 and TRBJ2-3, with 10 bases fitting TRBD1. The V and J ends lost 1 base and 5 bases, in that order; junction bases with no gene match: 3. CDR1 is GTSNPN, CDR2 SVGIG, per germline (reference sequence). This CDR3 spans 14 amino acids.